These T cell receptor beta chains were read from a single sample in a study of T cells in Graves' hyperthyroidism and ophthalmopathy. TCRdb fed the multiplex PCR reads into MiXCR, producing one record per CDR3 protein. Of more than 350,000 distinct CDR3 sequences listed, about 14% are singletons. The material sequenced was blood. Source of these receptors: a woman aged 30 to 39 with Graves' ophthalmopathy. Both conserved end residues are part of each CDR3. D genes are given only for firm matches. Only some rows state a clone size, as once, few, many or a class for expanded clones.

-,TRBV15,TRBD1,TRBJ2-7,CATSRPGQGVEQYF,TGTGCCACCAGCAGACCCGGACAGGGAGTCGAGCAGTACTTC
-,TRBV20-1,-,TRBJ2-7,CSAGRGATWSEQYF,TGCAGTGCCGGTCGCGGGGCTACCTGGTCCGAGCAGTACTTC
many,TRBV30,-,TRBJ1-6,CAWGRYNSPLHF,TGTGCCTGGGGACGGTATAATTCACCCCTCCACTTT
many,TRBV27,-,TRBJ1-1,CASSLFHKNTEAFF,TGTGCCAGCAGTTTATTCCACAAGAACACTGAAGCTTTCTTT
few,TRBV20-1,-,TRBJ2-2,CSASPPTSHPLTGELFF,TGCAGTGCTAGTCCCCCGACTAGTCACCCTTTAACCGGGGAGCTGTTTTTT
few,TRBV20-1,-,TRBJ2-7,CSARPGSIFDEQYF,TGCAGTGCTAGGCCTGGGTCTATCTTCGACGAGCAGTACTTC
-,TRBV19,TRBD2,TRBJ2-3,CASSALAGSTDTQYF,TGTGCCAGTAGTGCACTAGCGGGAAGCACAGATACGCAGTATTTT
few,TRBV4-2,-,TRBJ2-2,CASSQERNTGELFF,TGTGCCAGCAGCCAAGAGCGGAACACCGGGGAGCTGTTTTTT
many,TRBV13,TRBD1,TRBJ1-2,CASSLGAGGGNGYTF,TGTGCCAGCAGCTTAGGGGCAGGGGGCGGAAATGGCTACACCTTC
many,TRBV13,-,TRBJ2-2,CASSTRDGTNTGELFF,TGTGCCAGCAGCACCCGGGACGGAACGAACACCGGGGAGCTGTTTTTT
-,TRBV11-2,TRBD2,TRBJ2-3,CASAGLAGADTQYF,TGTGCCAGCGCGGGACTAGCGGGGGCTGATACGCAGTATTTT
many,TRBV18,TRBD2,TRBJ2-7,CASSYGTSNYEQYF,TGTGCCAGCTCATACGGGACTAGCAACTACGAGCAGTACTTC
many,TRBV13,-,TRBJ1-1,CASSFGAGTEAFF,TGTGCCAGCAGCTTCGGGGCTGGCACTGAAGCTTTCTTT
many,TRBV20-1,TRBD1,TRBJ2-3,CSASAGTGQSDTQYF,TGCAGTGCTAGTGCAGGGACAGGGCAGAGCGATACGCAGTATTTT
-,TRBV19,TRBD1,TRBJ1-1,CARSIKVVVKTGCGTEAFF,TGTGCCAGAAGCATTAAGGTAGTAGTGAAGACAGGGTGCGGCACTGAAGCTTTCTTT
many,TRBV7-8,-,TRBJ1-4,CASSQRGVEKLFF,TGTGCCAGCAGCCAAAGAGGGGTTGAGAAACTGTTTTTT
many,TRBV27,-,TRBJ1-5,CASTASHRDGGNQPQHF,TGTGCCAGCACAGCCTCCCACAGGGATGGTGGCAATCAGCCCCAGCATTTT
many,TRBV6-6,TRBD2,TRBJ2-7,CASSYSRSGDYEQYF,TGTGCCAGCAGTTACTCGAGAAGCGGGGACTACGAGCAGTACTTC
-,TRBV29-1,-,TRBJ1-4,CSVSPRGRGAGEKLFF,TGCAGCGTTTCCCCCAGAGGTCGGGGGGCAGGGGAAAAACTGTTTTTT
-,TRBV20-1,TRBD1,TRBJ2-7,CSATDDRGRSYEQYF,TGCAGTGCTACAGATGACAGGGGTCGCTCCTACGAGCAGTACTTC
-,TRBV11-2,TRBD2,TRBJ2-7,CASSLVGTSGGPKSSYEQYF,TGTGCCAGCAGCTTAGTCGGGACTAGCGGGGGCCCTAAAAGCTCCTACGAGCAGTACTTC
-,TRBV6-5,-,TRBJ1-1,CASSPIENEAFF,TGTGCCAGCAGTCCTATAGAAAATGAAGCTTTCTTT
many,TRBV20-1,-,TRBJ2-3,CSASTPGGTDTQYF,TGCAGTGCAAGTACGCCTGGTGGCACAGATACGCAGTATTTT
many,TRBV6-5,-,TRBJ2-5,CASSYGGGGQETQYF,TGTGCCAGCAGTTACGGCGGGGGCGGCCAAGAGACCCAGTACTTC
many,TRBV10-1,-,TRBJ1-2,CASSDQARGGYTF,TGCGCCAGCAGTGACCAGGCCCGCGGAGGCTACACCTTC
-,TRBV20-1,-,TRBJ1-5,CSAMAGGNQPQHF,TGCAGTGCTATGGCGGGTGGGAATCAGCCCCAGCATTTT
many,TRBV28,-,TRBJ1-5,CASKTLGIQPQHF,TGTGCCAGCAAAACGCTTGGGATTCAGCCCCAGCATTTT
-,TRBV12-3/TRBV12-4,-,TRBJ1-3,CASSLPASGNTIYF,TGTGCCAGCAGTTTGCCAGCCTCTGGAAACACCATATATTTT
many,TRBV7-9,-,TRBJ2-1,CASSLVKVGLGNEQFF,TGTGCCAGCAGCTTAGTTAAAGTCGGGCTTGGCAATGAGCAGTTCTTC
many,TRBV12-3/TRBV12-4,-,TRBJ2-3,CASSYGVSTDTQYF,TGTGCCAGCAGTTATGGCGTTAGCACAGATACGCAGTATTTT
-,TRBV19,-,TRBJ1-6,CASSIDLDPGRHNSPLHF,TGTGCCAGTAGTATAGATCTAGACCCGGGACGGCATAATTCACCCCTCCACTTT
many,TRBV12-3/TRBV12-4,-,TRBJ2-5,CASSLDLATQETQYF,TGTGCCAGCAGTTTAGATTTAGCGACTCAAGAGACCCAGTACTTC
-,TRBV6-1,TRBD1,TRBJ1-5,CASSEGGQGILNQPQHF,TGTGCCAGCAGTGAAGGGGGACAGGGGATCTTAAATCAGCCCCAGCATTTT
many,TRBV30,TRBD1,TRBJ1-1,CAWSVGQGENTEAFF,TGTGCCTGGAGTGTAGGACAGGGCGAGAACACTGAAGCTTTCTTT
-,TRBV4-1,-,TRBJ1-5,CASSQAPPSSNQPQHF,TGCGCCAGCAGCCAAGCCCCTCCCAGCAGCAATCAGCCCCAGCATTTT
many,TRBV5-1,-,TRBJ1-1,CASSWGGVNTEAFF,TGCGCCAGCAGCTGGGGAGGGGTGAACACTGAAGCTTTCTTT
-,TRBV5-5,-,TRBJ2-7,CASSLRANPYEQYF,TGTGCCAGCAGCTTGAGGGCGAATCCCTACGAGCAGTACTTC
-,TRBV2,-,TRBJ2-1,CASSVAAAGANEQFF,TGTGCCAGCAGTGTTGCAGCGGCGGGGGCTAATGAGCAGTTCTTC
few,TRBV5-4,-,TRBJ2-2,CASSRAGATGELFF,TGTGCCAGCAGCCGGGCAGGGGCTACCGGGGAGCTGTTTTTT
many,TRBV2,-,TRBJ1-2,CASQTRNYGYTF,TGTGCCAGCCAAACCCGAAATTATGGCTACACCTTC
many,TRBV7-2,-,TRBJ1-2,CASSLAGVNGYTF,TGTGCCAGCAGCTTAGCAGGGGTTAATGGCTACACCTTC
many,TRBV5-1,-,TRBJ2-6,CASSSDNSPSGANVLTF,TGCGCCAGCAGCTCGGACAACAGCCCCTCTGGGGCCAACGTCCTGACTTTC
many,TRBV12-3/TRBV12-4,TRBD2,TRBJ2-1,CASSQLAGTTYNEQFF,TGTGCCAGCAGTCAGCTAGCGGGGACCACCTACAATGAGCAGTTCTTC
-,TRBV6-1,TRBD1,TRBJ2-1,CASSRQGPYNEQFF,TGTGCCAGCAGCAGACAGGGCCCCTACAATGAGCAGTTCTTC
many,TRBV20-1,TRBD2,TRBJ2-5,CSAGLAGGPIQETQYF,TGCAGTGCTGGACTAGCGGGGGGGCCTATCCAAGAGACCCAGTACTTC
many,TRBV5-1,TRBD2,TRBJ2-1,CASSAAIVGLELNEQFF,TGCGCCAGCAGCGCCGCTATCGTAGGACTAGAACTCAATGAGCAGTTCTTC
many,TRBV18,TRBD1,TRBJ2-3,CASSKQGASTDTQYF,TGTGCCAGCTCGAAACAGGGGGCTAGCACAGATACGCAGTATTTT
many,TRBV2,-,TRBJ2-6,CASRPGANVLTF,TGTGCCTCGCGCCCCGGGGCCAACGTCCTGACTTTC
once,TRBV7-3,-,TRBJ2-5,CASSLRGPTNTGEDIAETQYF,TGTGCCAGCAGCTTAAGGGGACCTACGAACACCGGGGAGGATATCGCGGAGACCCAGTACTTC